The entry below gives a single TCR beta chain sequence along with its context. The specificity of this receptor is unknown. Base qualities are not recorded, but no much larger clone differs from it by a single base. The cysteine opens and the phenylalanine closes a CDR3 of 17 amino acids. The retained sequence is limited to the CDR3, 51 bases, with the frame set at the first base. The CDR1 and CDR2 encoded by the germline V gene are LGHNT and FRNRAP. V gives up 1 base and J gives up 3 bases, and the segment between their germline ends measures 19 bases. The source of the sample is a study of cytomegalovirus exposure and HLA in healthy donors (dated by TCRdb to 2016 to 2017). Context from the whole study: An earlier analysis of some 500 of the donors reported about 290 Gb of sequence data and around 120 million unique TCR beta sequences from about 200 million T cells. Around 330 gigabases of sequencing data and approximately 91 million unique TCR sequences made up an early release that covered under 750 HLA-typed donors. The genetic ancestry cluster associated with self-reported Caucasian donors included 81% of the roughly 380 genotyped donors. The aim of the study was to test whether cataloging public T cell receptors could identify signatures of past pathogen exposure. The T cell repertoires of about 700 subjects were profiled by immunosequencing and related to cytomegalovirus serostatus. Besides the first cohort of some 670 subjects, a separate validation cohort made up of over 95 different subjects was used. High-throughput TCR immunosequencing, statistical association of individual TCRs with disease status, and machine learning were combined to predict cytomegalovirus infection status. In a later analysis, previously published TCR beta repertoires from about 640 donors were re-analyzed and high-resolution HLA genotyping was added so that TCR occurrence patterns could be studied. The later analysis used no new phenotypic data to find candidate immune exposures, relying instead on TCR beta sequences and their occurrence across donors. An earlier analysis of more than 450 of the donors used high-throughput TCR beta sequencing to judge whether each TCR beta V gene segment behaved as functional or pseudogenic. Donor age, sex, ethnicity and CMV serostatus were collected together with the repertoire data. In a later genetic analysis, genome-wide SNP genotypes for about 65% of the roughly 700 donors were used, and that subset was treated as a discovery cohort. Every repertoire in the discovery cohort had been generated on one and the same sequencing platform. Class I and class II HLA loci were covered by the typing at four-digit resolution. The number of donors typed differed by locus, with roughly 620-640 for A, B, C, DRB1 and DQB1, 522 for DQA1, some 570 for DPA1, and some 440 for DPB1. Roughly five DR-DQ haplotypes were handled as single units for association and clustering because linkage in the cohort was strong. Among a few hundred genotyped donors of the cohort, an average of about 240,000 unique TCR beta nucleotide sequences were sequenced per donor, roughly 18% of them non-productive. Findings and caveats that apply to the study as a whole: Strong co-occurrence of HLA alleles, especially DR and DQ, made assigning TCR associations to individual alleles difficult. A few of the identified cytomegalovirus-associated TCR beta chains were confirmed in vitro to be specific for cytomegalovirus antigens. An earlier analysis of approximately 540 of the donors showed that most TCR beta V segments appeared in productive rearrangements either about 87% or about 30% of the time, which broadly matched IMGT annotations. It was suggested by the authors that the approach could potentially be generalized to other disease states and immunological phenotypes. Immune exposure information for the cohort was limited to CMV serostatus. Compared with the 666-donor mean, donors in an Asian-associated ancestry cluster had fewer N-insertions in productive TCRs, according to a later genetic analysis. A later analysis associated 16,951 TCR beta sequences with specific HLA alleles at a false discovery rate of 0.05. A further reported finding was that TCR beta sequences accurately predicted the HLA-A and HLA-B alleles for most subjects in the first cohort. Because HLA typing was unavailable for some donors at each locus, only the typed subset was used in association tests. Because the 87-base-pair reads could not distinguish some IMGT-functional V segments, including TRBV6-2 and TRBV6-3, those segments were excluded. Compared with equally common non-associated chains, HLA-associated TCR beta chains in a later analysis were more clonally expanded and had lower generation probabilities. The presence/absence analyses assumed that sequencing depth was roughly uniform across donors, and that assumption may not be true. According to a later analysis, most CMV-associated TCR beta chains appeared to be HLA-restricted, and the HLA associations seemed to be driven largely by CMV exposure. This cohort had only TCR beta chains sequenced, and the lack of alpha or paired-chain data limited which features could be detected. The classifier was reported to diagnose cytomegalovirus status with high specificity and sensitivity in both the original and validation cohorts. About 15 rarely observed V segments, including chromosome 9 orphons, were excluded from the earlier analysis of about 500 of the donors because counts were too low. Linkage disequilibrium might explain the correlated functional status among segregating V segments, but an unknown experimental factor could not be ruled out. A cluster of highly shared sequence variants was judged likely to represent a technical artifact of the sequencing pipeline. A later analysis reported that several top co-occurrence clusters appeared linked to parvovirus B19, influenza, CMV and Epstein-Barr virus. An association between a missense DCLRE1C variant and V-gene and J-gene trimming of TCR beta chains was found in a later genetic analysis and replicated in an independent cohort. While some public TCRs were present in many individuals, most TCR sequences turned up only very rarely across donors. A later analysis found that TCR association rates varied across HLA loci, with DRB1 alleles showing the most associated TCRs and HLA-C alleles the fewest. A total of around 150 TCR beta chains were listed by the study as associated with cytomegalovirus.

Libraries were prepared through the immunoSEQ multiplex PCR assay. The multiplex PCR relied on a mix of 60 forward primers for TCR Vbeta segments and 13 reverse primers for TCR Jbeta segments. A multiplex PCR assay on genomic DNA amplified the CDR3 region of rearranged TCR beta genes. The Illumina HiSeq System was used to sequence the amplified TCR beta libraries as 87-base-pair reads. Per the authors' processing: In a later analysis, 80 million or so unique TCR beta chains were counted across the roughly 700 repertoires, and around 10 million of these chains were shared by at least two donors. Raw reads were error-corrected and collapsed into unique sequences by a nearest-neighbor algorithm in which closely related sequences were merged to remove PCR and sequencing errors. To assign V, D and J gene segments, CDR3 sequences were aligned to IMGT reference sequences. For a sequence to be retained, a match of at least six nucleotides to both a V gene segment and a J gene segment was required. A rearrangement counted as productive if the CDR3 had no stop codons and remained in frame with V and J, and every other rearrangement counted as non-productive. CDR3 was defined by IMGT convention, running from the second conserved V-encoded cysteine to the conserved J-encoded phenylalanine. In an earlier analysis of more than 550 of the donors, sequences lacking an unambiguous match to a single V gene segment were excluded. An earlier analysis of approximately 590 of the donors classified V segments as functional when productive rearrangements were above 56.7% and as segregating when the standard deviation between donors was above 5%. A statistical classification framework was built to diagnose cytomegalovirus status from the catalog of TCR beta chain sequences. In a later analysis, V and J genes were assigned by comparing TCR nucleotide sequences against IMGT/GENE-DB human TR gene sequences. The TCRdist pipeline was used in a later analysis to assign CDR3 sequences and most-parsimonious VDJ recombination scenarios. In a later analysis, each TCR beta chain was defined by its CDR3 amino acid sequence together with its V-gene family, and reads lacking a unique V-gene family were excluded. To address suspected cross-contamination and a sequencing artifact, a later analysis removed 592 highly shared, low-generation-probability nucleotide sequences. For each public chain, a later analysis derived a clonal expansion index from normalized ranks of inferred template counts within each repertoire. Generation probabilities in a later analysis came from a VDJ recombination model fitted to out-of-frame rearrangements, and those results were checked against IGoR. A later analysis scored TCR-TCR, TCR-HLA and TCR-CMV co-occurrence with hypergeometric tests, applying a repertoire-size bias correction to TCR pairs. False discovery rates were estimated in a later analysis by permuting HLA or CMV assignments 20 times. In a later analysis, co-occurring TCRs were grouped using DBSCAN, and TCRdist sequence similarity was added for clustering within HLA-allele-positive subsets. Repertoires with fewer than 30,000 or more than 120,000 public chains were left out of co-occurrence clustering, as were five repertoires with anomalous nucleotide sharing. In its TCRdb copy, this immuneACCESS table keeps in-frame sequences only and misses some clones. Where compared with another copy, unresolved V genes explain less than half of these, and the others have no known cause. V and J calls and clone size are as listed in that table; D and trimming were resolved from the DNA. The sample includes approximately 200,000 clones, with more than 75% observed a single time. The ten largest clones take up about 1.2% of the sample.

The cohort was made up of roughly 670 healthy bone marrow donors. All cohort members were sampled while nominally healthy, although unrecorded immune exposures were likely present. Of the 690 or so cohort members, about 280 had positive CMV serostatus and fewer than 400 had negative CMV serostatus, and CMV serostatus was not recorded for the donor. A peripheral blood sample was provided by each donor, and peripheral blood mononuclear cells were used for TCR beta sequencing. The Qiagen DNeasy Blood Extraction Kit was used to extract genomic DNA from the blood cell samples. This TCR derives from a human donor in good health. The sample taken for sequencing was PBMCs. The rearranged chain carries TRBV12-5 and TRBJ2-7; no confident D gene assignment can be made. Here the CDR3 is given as CASGLGATSRSLYEQYF. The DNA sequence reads TGTGCTAGTGGTTTGGGGGCGACAAGTCGCAGCCTCTACGAGCAGTACTTC.